The TCR beta chain described here comes from a study of blood T cells in healthy people across ages. Study findings and constraints: As naive T cell percentage varied, TCR beta diversity correlated strongly with it.

A second PCR of 7 to 11 cycles used a sample-barcoded 5' primer and a J-beta primer mix. Every sample gave at least 3 million paired-end reads containing CDR3. Each CDR3 protein is one row after TCRdb ran MiXCR on the 5' RACE reads. Seen here are 800,000 to 950,000 distinct CDR3 sequences, about 29% observed once, and the top ten hold roughly 10%. From germline, CDR1 is SGHDN and CDR2 FVKESK. V was pared by 2 bases and J by 8 bases, with 18 bases between. The CDR3 is 16 residues long. To note about this clonotype: What it binds is not known.

Each sample had at least 6.5 million PBMCs isolated. This sample also belongs to another study, concerning T cells of mothers and their children.

Sequenced sample: blood. This chain joins TRBV14 and TRBJ1-4, with a possible D match to TRBD1 (5 bases). This TCR was sampled from a woman in her forties in good health. Written as DNA, the CDR3 is TGTGCCAGCAGCCAACTTAATCAGGGCACAGACGAAAAACTGTTTTTT. Its translation is CASSQLNQGTDEKLFF.